This record concerns one TCR beta chain sequence. As yet, its antigen is unknown. This may come from a read error, since a much larger clone is one base off. The data were taken from a study of T cells in Graves' hyperthyroidism and ophthalmopathy. Overall study: Staff took peripheral blood when the initial diagnosis was made, before any treatment began. Study-wide results and caveats: Separating ophthalmopathy from stable hyperthyroidism was achieved by a 13 V-J model.

Germline trimming cut 1 base from V and 5 bases from J; bases unmatched to any gene: 3. CDR1 is SGHVS and CDR2 is FQNEAQ in the germline V gene. CDR3 length: 15 amino acids. Used for diagnoses were clinical symptoms, serum thyroxine and TRAb, thyroid ultrasound and orbital computed tomography. 8.5 to 10 ml of fresh peripheral blood supplied the PBMCs. Authors of the study amplified TCR beta CDR3 regions from RNA transcripts. HTBI primers were used for first-round RT-PCR of the TCR CDR3. TCRdb re-called the multiplex PCR reads through MiXCR, storing one row per CDR3 protein. The sample has nearly 600,000 distinct CDR3 sequences, around 14% seen once; the top ten hold 5.8%.

What was sequenced was blood. The V call is TRBV7-8, the J call TRBJ2-5, with TRBD2 matching 11 bases. This TCR derives from a woman aged 30 to 39 with Graves' hyperthyroidism that later progressed to Graves' ophthalmopathy. DNA for the CDR3: TGTGCCAGCAGCTTAGGACTAGCGGGATGGGAGACCCAGTACTTC. Protein product: CASSLGLAGWETQYF.